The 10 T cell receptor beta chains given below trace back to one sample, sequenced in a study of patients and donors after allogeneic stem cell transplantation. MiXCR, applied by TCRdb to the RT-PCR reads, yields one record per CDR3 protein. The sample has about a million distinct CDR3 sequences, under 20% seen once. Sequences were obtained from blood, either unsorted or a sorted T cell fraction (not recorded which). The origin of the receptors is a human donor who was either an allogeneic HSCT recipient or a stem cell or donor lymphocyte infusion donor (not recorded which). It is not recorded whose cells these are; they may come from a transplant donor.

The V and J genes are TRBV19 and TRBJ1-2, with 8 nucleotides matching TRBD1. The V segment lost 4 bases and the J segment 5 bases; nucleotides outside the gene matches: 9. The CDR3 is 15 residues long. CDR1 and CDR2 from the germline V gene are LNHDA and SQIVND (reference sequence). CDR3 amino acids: CASSTAGGGGYGYTF. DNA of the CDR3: TGTGCCAGTAGTACCGCAGGGGGCGGTGGTTATGGCTACACCTTC.

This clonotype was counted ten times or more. The CDR3 nucleotides read TGCAGCGTTATTTTCCCGGAGACCCAGTACTTC. This translates into CSVIFPETQYF. This rearrangement joins TRBV29-1 to TRBJ2-5; D unclear. Trimming took off 5 bases at V and 5 bases at J, with 9 bases between the two ends. Germline V gene lookup returns CDR1 SQVTM and CDR2 ANQGSEA. The CDR3 spans 11 residues.

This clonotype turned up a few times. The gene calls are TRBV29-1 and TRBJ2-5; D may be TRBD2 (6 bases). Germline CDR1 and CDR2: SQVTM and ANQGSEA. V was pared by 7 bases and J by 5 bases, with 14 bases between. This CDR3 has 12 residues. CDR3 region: CSATVGGETQYF. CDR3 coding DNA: TGCAGCGCGACCGTGGGGGGTGAGACCCAGTACTTC.

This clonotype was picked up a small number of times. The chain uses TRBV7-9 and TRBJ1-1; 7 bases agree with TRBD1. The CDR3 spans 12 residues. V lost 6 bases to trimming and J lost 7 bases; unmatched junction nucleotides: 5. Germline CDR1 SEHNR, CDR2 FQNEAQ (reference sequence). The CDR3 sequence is CASSRDSLEAFF. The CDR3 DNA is TGTGCCAGCAGTCGGGACAGCCTTGAAGCTTTCTTT.

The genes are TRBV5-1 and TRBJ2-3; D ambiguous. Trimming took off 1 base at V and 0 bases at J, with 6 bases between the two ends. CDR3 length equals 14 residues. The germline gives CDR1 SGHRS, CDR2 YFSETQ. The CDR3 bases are TGCGCCAGCAGCTTGACCCTAAGCACAGATACGCAGTATTTT. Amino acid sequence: CASSLTLSTDTQYF.

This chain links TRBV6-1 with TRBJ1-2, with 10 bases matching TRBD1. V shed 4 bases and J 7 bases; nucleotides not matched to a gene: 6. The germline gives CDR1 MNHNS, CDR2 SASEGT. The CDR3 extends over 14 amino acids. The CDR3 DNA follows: TGTGCCAGCAGTGGAGGCGACAGGGGGCCTGGCTACACCTTC. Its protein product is CASSGGDRGPGYTF.

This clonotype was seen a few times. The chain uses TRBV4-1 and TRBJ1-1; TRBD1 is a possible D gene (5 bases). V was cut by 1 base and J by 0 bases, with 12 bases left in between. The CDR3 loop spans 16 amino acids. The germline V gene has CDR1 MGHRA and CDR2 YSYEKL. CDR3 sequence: CASSQAFEGLNTEAFF. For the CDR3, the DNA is TGCGCCAGCAGCCAAGCTTTTGAGGGGCTGAACACTGAAGCTTTCTTT.

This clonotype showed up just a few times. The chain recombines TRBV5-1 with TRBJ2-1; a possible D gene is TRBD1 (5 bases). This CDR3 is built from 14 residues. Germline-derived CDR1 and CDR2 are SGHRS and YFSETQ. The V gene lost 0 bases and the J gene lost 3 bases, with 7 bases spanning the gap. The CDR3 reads CASSLVQGYNEQFF. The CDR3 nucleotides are TGCGCCAGCAGCTTGGTTCAGGGCTACAATGAGCAGTTCTTC.

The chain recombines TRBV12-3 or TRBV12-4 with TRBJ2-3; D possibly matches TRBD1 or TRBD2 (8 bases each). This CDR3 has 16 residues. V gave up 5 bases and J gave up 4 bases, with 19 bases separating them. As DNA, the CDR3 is TGTGCCAGCAGTACTCGGGACAGGCGGGGGGCAGATACGCAGTATTTT. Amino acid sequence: CASSTRDRRGADTQYF.

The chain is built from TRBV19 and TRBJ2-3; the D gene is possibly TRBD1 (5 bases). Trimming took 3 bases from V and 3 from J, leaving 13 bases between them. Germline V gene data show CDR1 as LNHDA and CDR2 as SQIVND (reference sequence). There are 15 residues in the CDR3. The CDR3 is CASSIMQGWTDTQYF. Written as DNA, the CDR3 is TGTGCCAGTAGTATCATGCAGGGATGGACAGATACGCAGTATTTT.